There are a few counts of the clone carrying this TCR beta chain. Its antigen remains unknown. This CDR3 has 17 residues. J lost 7 bases, V lost 1 base, and 12 bases had no gene match. These data belong to a study of blood T cells in healthy people across ages. General study points: Estimates based on one million T cells were treated as lower bounds.

Then a second PCR, running roughly 6 to 12 cycles, was carried out with a sample-barcoded 5' primer and a J-beta primer mix. A single record per CDR3 protein comes from TCRdb applying MiXCR to the 5' RACE reads. The table lists approximately 1.5 million distinct CDR3 sequences, 35% to 45% of them singletons. This clonotype originated in a young woman in good health. This chain links TRBV12-3 or TRBV12-4 with TRBJ2-1; 8 bases align to TRBD2. Sequencing was done on a sample of blood. For the CDR3, the DNA is TGTGCCAGCAGTTTAGAACCGAGCGGGAGCTTTAGTAATGAGCAGTTCTTC. It translates to CASSLEPSGSFSNEQFF.